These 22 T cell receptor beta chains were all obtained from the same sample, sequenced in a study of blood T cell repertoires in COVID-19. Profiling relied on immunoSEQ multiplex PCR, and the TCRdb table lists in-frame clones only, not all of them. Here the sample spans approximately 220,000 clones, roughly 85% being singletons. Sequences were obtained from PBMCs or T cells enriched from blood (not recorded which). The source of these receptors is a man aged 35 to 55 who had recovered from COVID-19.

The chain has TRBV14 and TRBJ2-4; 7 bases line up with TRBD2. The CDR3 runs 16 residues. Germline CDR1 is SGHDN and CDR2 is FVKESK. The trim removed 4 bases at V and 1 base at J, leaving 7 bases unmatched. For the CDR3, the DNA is TGTGCCAGCAGCCGAACGACTAGCTCGGCCAAAAACATTCAGTACTTC. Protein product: CASSRTTSSAKNIQYF.

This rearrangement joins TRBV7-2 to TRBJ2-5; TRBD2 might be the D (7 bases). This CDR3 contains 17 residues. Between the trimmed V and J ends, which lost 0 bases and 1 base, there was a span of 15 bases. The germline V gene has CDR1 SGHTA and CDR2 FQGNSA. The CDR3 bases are TGTGCCAGCAGCTTAGCGTCTACGGGGGGCCCCCAAGAGACCCAGTACTTC. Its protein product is CASSLASTGGPQETQYF.

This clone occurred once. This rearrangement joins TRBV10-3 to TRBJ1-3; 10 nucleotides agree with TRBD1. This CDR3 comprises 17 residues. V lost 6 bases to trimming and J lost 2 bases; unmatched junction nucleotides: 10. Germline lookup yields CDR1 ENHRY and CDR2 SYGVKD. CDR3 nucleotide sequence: TGTGCCATCAGCCGACAGGGGGCGCGTTCTGCTGGAAACACCATATATTTT. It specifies CAISRQGARSAGNTIYF.

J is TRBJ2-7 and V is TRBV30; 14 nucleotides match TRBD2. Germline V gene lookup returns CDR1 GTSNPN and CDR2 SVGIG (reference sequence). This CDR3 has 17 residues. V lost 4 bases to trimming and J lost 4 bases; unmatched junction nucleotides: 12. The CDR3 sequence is CAWTRPGTSGRRYEQYF. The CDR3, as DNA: TGTGCCTGGACCCGCCCCGGGACTAGCGGGAGAAGGTACGAGCAGTACTTC.

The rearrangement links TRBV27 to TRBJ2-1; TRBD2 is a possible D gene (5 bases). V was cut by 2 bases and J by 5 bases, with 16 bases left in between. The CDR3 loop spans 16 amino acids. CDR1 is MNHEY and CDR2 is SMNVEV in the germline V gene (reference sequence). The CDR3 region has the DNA TGTGCCAGCAGTTTACTGGTCGACGGGATGGACAATGAGCAGTTCTTC. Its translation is CASSLLVDGMDNEQFF.

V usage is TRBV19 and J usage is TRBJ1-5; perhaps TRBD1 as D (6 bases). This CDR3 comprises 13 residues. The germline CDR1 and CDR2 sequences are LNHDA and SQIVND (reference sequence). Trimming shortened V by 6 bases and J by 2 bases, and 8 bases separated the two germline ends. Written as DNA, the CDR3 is TGTGCCAGTAGGTACAGGGGCAATCAGCCCCAGCATTTT. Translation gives CASRYRGNQPQHF.

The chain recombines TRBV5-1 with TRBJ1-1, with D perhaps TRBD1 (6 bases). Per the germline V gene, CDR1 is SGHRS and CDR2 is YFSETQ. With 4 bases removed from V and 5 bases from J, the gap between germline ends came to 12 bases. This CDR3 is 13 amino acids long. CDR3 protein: CASSPTGLTEAFF. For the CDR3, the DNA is TGCGCCAGCAGCCCCACAGGGTTGACTGAAGCTTTCTTT.

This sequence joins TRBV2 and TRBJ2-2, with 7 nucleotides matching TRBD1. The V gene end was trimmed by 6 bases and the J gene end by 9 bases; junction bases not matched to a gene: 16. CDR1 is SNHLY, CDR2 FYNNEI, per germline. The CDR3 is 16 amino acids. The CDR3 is CASRASETGYVRELFF. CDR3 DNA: TGTGCCAGCAGAGCCTCCGAGACAGGGTATGTCCGGGAGCTGTTTTTT.

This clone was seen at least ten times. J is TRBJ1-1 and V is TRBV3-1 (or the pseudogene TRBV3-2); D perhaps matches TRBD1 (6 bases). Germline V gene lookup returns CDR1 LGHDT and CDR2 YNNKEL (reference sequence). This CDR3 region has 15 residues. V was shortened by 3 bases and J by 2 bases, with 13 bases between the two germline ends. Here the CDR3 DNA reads TGTGCCAGCAGCCAGTCCGGGACATCAAACACTGAAGCTTTCTTT. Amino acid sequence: CASSQSGTSNTEAFF.

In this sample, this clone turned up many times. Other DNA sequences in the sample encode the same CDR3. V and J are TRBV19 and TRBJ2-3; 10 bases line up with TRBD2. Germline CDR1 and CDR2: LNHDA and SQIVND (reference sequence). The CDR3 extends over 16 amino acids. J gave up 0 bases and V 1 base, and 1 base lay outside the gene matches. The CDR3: CASSIASGSSTDTQYF. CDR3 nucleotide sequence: TGTGCCAGTAGTATAGCTAGCGGGAGTAGCACAGATACGCAGTATTTT.

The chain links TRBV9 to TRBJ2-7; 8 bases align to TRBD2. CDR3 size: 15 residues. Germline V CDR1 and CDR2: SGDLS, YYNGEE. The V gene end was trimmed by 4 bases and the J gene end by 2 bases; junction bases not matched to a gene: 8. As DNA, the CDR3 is TGTGCCAGCAGCCCGGCCAGCGGGAGCGCCTACGAGCAGTACTTC. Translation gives CASSPASGSAYEQYF.

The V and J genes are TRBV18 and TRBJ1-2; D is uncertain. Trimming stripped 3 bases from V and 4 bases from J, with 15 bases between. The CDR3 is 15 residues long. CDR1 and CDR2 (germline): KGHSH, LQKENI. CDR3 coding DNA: TGTGCCAGCTCACCGGCTCCGAGGGAACCCTATGGCTACACCTTC. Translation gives CASSPAPREPYGYTF. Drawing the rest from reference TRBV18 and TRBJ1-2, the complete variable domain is NAGVMQNPRHLVRRRGQEARLRCSPMKGHSHVYWYRQLPEEGLKFMVYLQKENIIDESGMPKERFSAEFPKEGPSILRIQQVVRGDSAAYFCASSPAPREPYGYTFGSGTRLTVV.

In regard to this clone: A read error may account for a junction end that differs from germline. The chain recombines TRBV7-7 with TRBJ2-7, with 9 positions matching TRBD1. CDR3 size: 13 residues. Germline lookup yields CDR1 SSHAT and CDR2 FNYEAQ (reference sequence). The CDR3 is CASSYRQGGEQYF. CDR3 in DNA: TGTGCTAGCAGCTACCGACAGGGGGGTGAGCAGTACTTC.

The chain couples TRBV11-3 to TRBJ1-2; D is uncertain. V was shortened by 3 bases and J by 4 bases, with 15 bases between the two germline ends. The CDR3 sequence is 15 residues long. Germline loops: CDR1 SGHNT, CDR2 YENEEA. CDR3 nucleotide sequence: TGTGCCAGCAGCTTCGATGCCAGTCCCTCCTATGGCTACACCTTC. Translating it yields CASSFDASPSYGYTF.

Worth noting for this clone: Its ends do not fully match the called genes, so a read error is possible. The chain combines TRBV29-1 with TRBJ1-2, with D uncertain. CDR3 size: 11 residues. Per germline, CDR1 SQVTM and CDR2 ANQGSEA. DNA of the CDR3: TGCAGCGTTGAACACCTCAGTTCTAGCTCCTTC. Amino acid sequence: CSVEHLSSSSF.

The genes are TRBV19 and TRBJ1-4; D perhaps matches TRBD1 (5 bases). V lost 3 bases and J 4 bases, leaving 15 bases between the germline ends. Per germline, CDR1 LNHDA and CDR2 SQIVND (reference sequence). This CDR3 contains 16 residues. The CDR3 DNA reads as TGTGCCAGTAGTATCGGCAGGGAAGGGGATAATGAAAAACTGTTTTTT. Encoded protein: CASSIGREGDNEKLFF.

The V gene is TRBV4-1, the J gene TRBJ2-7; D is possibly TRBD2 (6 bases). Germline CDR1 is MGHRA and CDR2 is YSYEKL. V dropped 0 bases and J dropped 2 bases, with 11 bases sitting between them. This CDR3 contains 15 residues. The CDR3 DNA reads TGCGCCAGCAGCCAAGACGGAGCGGGCGCCTACGAGCAGTACTTC. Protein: CASSQDGAGAYEQYF.

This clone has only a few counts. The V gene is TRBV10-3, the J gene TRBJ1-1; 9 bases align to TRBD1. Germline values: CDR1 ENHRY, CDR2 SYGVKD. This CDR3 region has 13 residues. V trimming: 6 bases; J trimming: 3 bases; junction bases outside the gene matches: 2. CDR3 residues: CAISRTGDTEAFF. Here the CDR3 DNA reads TGTGCCATCAGCCGGACAGGGGACACTGAAGCTTTCTTT.

The CDR3 region has the DNA TGCGCCAGCAGCCAGCCAGGGGCGAGTCAGCCCCAGCATTTT. Residues: CASSQPGASQPQHF. The rearrangement uses TRBV4-1 and TRBJ1-5; D perhaps matches TRBD1 (6 bases). The CDR3 runs 14 residues. Trimming shortened V by 3 bases and J by 6 bases, and 12 bases separated the two germline ends. CDR1 and CDR2 from the germline V gene are MGHRA and YSYEKL.

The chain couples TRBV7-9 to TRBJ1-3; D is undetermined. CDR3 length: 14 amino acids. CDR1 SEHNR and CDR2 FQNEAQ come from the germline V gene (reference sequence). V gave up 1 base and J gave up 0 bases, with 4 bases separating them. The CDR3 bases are TGTGCCAGCAGCTTAGAGAGCTCTGGAAACACCATATATTTT. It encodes CASSLESSGNTIYF.

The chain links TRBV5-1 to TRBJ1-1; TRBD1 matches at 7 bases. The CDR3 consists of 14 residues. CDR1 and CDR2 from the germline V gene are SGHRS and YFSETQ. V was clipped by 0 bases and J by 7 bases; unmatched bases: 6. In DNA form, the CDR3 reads TGCGCCAGCAGCTTGGGACAGGGACATGGTGAAGCTTTCTTT. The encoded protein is CASSLGQGHGEAFF.

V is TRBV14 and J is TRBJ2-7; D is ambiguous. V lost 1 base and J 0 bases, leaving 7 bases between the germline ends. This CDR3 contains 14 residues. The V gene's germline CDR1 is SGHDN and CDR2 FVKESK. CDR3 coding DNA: TGTGCCAGCAGCCAAGGGGCAGGCTCCTACGAGCAGTACTTC. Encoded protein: CASSQGAGSYEQYF.